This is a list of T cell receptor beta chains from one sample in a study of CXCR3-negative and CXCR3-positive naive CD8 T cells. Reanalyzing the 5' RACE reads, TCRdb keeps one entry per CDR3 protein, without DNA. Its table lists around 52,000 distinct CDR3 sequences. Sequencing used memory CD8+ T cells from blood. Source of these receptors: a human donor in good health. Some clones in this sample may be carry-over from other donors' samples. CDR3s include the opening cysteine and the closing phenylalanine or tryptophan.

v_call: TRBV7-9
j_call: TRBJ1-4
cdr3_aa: CASAGRNNDKLFF

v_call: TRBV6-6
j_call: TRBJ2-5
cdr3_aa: CASSYIQETQYF

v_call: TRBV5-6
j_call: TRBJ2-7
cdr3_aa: CASSFPGTTYEQYF

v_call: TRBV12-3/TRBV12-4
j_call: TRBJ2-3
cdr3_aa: CASSFLGGRTDTQYF

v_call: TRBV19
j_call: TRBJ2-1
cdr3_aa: CASQPGTRRNEQFF

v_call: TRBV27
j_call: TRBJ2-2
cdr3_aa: CASSPPSGGATGELFF

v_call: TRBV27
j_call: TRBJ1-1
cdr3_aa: CASSLSAANTEAFF

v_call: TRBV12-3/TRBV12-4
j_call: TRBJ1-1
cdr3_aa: CASSMTLLNTEAFF

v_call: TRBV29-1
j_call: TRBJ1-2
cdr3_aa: CSVVKEVEDSNYGYTF

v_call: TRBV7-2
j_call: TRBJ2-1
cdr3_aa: CASSLFFEQFF

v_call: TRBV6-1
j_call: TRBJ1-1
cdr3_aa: CASTGGMNTEAFF

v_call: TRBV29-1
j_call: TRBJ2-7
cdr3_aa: CSVAAGAEQYF

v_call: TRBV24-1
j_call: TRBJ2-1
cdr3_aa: CATSAGGLAGGPSSYNEQFF

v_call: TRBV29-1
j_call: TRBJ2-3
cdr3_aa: CSGLTGATDTQYF

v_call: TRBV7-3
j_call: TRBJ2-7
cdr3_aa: CASSQEPTYEQYF

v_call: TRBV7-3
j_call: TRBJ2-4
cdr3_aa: CASSSRLANKNIQYF

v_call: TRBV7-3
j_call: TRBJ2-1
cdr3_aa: CASSPVGGSSDEQFF

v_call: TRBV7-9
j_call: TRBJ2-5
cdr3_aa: CASRGQGEETQYF

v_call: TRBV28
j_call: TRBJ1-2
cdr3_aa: CATRVQGGAYGYTF

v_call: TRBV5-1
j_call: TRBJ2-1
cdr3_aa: CASSVPPRSYNEQFF

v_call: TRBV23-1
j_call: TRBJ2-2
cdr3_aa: CASSQPTGELFF

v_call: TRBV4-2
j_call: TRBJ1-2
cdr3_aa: CASSQGTENYGYTF

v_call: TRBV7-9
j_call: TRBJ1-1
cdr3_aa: CASSLVSRAEAFF

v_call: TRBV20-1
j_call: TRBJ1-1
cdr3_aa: CSASGQNTEAFF

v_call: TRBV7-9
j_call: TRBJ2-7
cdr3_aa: CASSFGSTFSYEQYF

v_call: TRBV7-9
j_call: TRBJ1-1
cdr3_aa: CASSPREGTGDSFEAFF

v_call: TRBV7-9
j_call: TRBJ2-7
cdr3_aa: CASSRPDRRDEQYF

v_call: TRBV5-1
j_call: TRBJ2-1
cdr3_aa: CASSTRLAYDEQFF

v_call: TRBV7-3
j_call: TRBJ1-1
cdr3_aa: CASSPGLEAFF

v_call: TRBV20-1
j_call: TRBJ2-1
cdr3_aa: CSARVLVGNDQFF

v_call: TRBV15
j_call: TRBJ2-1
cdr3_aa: CATSRGGERNEQFF

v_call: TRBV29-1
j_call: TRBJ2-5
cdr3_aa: CSVPSGGALETQYF

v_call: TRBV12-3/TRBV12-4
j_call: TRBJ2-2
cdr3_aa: CASSSLGGRGELFF

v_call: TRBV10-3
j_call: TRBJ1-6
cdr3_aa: CAISSGQMSPLHF

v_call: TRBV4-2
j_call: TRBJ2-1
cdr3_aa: CASSQVGTGGSNEQFF

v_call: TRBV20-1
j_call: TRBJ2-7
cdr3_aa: CSARDRRAATSYEQYF

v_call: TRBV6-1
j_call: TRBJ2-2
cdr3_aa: CASSPAPGDGELFF

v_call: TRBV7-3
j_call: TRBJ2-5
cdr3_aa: CASSPGQGYQETQYF

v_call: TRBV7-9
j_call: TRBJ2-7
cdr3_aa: CASSLYSTGDYEQYF

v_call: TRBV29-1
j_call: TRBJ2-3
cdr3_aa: CSVDGGWGSDTQYF

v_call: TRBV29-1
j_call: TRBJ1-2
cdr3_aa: CSVRDTRDYGYTF

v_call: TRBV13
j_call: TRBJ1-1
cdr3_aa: CASSSRDRANTEAFF

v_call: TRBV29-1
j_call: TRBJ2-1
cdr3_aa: CSVGQGAPNEQFF

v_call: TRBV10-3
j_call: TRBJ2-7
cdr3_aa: CAILGMAYEQYF

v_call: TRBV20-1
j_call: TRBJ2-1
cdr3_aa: CSARAGNEEFF